This is a list of T cell receptor beta chains from one sample in a study of T-cell reconstitution after alpha-beta-depleted transplantation in children. TCRdb redid the calling of the PCR reads with MiXCR, one entry per CDR3 protein. The sample lists about 240,000 distinct CDR3 sequences; about 23% were seen once. Here the sequenced sample was PBMCs, taken before TCRalphabeta/CD19-depleted stem cell transplant. These receptors were obtained from a girl aged 2 to 9 with Fanconi anemia, due to receive a stem cell transplant. CDR3s include the opening cysteine and the closing phenylalanine or tryptophan. Each record gives: V gene, J gene, clone size, D gene, CDR3 protein, CDR3 DNA. D genes are given only for firm matches. A row's size may be missing; if present it is once, few, many or a size class.

v_call: TRBV10-3
j_call: TRBJ2-5
clone_size: -
d_call: TRBD1
cdr3_aa: CAIRMGRTGGQETQYF
cdr3_nt: TGTGCCATCAGGATGGGGAGGACAGGGGGCCAAGAGACCCAGTACTTC

v_call: TRBV12-3/TRBV12-4
j_call: TRBJ2-1
clone_size: few
d_call: -
cdr3_aa: CASSHFLAGNNEQFF
cdr3_nt: TGTGCCAGCTCCCACTTTTTGGCAGGGAACAATGAGCAGTTCTTC

v_call: TRBV7-8
j_call: TRBJ2-7
clone_size: many
d_call: -
cdr3_aa: CASSPGQTYEQYF
cdr3_nt: TGTGCCAGCAGCCCCGGACAGACCTACGAGCAGTACTTC

v_call: TRBV7-2
j_call: TRBJ1-6
clone_size: -
d_call: TRBD1
cdr3_aa: CASSLAGGTGSSPLHF
cdr3_nt: TGTGCCAGCAGCTTAGCGGGGGGGACAGGAAGTTCACCCCTCCACTTT

v_call: TRBV28
j_call: TRBJ1-4
clone_size: many
d_call: -
cdr3_aa: CASSLQRHNEKLFF
cdr3_nt: TGTGCCAGCAGTTTACAACGGCATAATGAAAAACTGTTTTTT

v_call: TRBV7-6
j_call: TRBJ1-1
clone_size: -
d_call: -
cdr3_aa: CASSQLTITTTNTEAFF
cdr3_nt: TGTGCCAGCAGCCAACTTACGATTACTACGACCAACACTGAAGCTTTCTTT

v_call: TRBV21-1
j_call: TRBJ2-7
clone_size: few
d_call: -
cdr3_aa: CASSKECEKYEQYF
cdr3_nt: TGTGCCAGCAGCAAAGAGTGCGAGAAGTACGAGCAGTACTTC

v_call: TRBV29-1
j_call: TRBJ2-7
clone_size: few
d_call: TRBD1
cdr3_aa: CSVVLGTGGSYEQYF
cdr3_nt: TGCAGCGTTGTTCTTGGGACAGGGGGTTCCTACGAGCAGTACTTC

v_call: TRBV11-2
j_call: TRBJ1-2
clone_size: many
d_call: TRBD1
cdr3_aa: CASSTSATGWNGYTF
cdr3_nt: TGTGCCAGCAGCACTTCCGCGACAGGGTGGAATGGCTACACCTTC

v_call: TRBV6-5
j_call: TRBJ2-1
clone_size: many
d_call: -
cdr3_aa: CASSYSDSYNEQFF
cdr3_nt: TGTGCCAGCAGTTACTCGGACAGTTACAATGAGCAGTTCTTC

v_call: TRBV5-1
j_call: TRBJ2-5
clone_size: -
d_call: TRBD1
cdr3_aa: CASRKDRAETQYF
cdr3_nt: TGCGCCAGCAGGAAAGACAGGGCAGAGACCCAGTACTTC

v_call: TRBV12-3/TRBV12-4
j_call: TRBJ2-7
clone_size: -
d_call: -
cdr3_aa: CASSRAPGYEQYF
cdr3_nt: TGTGCCAGCAGCAGAGCCCCGGGTTACGAGCAGTACTTC

v_call: TRBV29-1
j_call: TRBJ1-5
clone_size: -
d_call: -
cdr3_aa: CSGLTAGDAQHF
cdr3_nt: TGCAGCGGGTTGACAGCCGGTGACGCCCAGCATTTT

v_call: TRBV11-2
j_call: TRBJ2-1
clone_size: few
d_call: -
cdr3_aa: CASSPRRSFMASYNEQFF
cdr3_nt: TGTGCCAGCAGCCCGAGAAGGTCCTTTATGGCGTCCTACAATGAGCAGTTCTTC

v_call: TRBV28
j_call: TRBJ2-5
clone_size: few
d_call: TRBD1
cdr3_aa: CASSLGDSRTETQYF
cdr3_nt: TGTGCCAGCAGTTTAGGGGACAGCAGGACGGAGACCCAGTACTTC

v_call: TRBV7-3
j_call: TRBJ2-3
clone_size: few
d_call: TRBD1
cdr3_aa: CASSETGISTDTQYF
cdr3_nt: TGTGCCAGCAGCGAGACAGGGATCAGCACAGATACGCAGTATTTT

v_call: TRBV9
j_call: TRBJ1-2
clone_size: many
d_call: -
cdr3_aa: CASRESKGANYGYTF
cdr3_nt: TGTGCCAGCAGGGAAAGTAAGGGGGCTAACTATGGCTACACCTTC

v_call: TRBV12-3/TRBV12-4
j_call: TRBJ1-2
clone_size: many
d_call: -
cdr3_aa: CASSPFSPGKGLGYTF
cdr3_nt: TGTGCCAGCAGCCCCTTCTCGCCAGGGAAGGGTCTCGGCTACACCTTC

v_call: TRBV30
j_call: TRBJ2-4
clone_size: once
d_call: TRBD2
cdr3_aa: CAWSDPGLAGGVAKNIQYF
cdr3_nt: TGTGCCTGGAGTGACCCTGGACTAGCGGGAGGGGTAGCCAAAAACATTCAGTACTTC

v_call: TRBV10-1
j_call: TRBJ2-1
clone_size: -
d_call: TRBD2
cdr3_aa: CASSESGLVNEQFF
cdr3_nt: TGCGCCAGCAGTGAGTCGGGACTAGTAAATGAGCAGTTCTTC

v_call: TRBV27
j_call: TRBJ2-1
clone_size: few
d_call: -
cdr3_aa: CASSLYPSDWVEQFF
cdr3_nt: TGTGCCAGCAGTTTATATCCTAGTGATTGGGTCGAGCAGTTCTTC

v_call: TRBV28
j_call: TRBJ2-1
clone_size: few
d_call: TRBD2
cdr3_aa: CASSLDGTGGAPYNEQFF
cdr3_nt: TGTGCCAGCAGTTTGGATGGAACGGGAGGGGCCCCTTACAATGAGCAGTTCTTC

v_call: TRBV6-1
j_call: TRBJ2-3
clone_size: few
d_call: -
cdr3_aa: CASKTRSPDTQYF
cdr3_nt: TGTGCCAGCAAGACTAGGTCCCCCGATACGCAGTATTTT

v_call: TRBV29-1
j_call: TRBJ2-5
clone_size: -
d_call: -
cdr3_aa: CSVGISETQYF
cdr3_nt: TGCAGCGTTGGCATTTCGGAGACCCAGTACTTC

v_call: TRBV5-1
j_call: TRBJ2-7
clone_size: -
d_call: -
cdr3_aa: CASSLGLSLGSYEQYF
cdr3_nt: TGCGCCAGCAGCTTGGGCCTCTCGCTAGGTTCCTACGAGCAGTACTTC

v_call: TRBV20-1
j_call: TRBJ2-3
clone_size: -
d_call: TRBD2
cdr3_aa: CSASFLREEIDTQYF
cdr3_nt: TGCAGTGCTAGTTTCTTGCGGGAGGAAATAGATACGCAGTATTTT

v_call: TRBV29-1
j_call: TRBJ1-1
clone_size: -
d_call: -
cdr3_aa: CSVLSGRVSEAFF
cdr3_nt: TGCAGCGTTTTGTCAGGTCGAGTGTCTGAAGCTTTCTTT

v_call: TRBV6-1
j_call: TRBJ1-1
clone_size: -
d_call: -
cdr3_aa: CASSRGLNTEAFF
cdr3_nt: TGTGCCAGCAGTAGGGGTCTGAACACTGAAGCTTTCTTT

v_call: TRBV20-1
j_call: TRBJ2-1
clone_size: few
d_call: -
cdr3_aa: CSATTPSYNEQFF
cdr3_nt: TGCAGTGCTACAACACCCTCCTACAATGAGCAGTTCTTC

v_call: TRBV5-1
j_call: TRBJ2-3
clone_size: few
d_call: TRBD2
cdr3_aa: CASRPPLADVTDTQYF
cdr3_nt: TGCGCCAGCAGACCTCCTCTAGCGGACGTCACAGATACGCAGTATTTT

v_call: TRBV10-3
j_call: TRBJ2-7
clone_size: many
d_call: TRBD1
cdr3_aa: CAISRTGSYEQYF
cdr3_nt: TGTGCCATCAGCAGGACAGGATCTTACGAGCAGTACTTC

v_call: TRBV5-1
j_call: TRBJ2-3
clone_size: many
d_call: TRBD1
cdr3_aa: CASSSGQGVSTDTQYF
cdr3_nt: TGCGCCAGCAGCTCTGGACAGGGGGTTAGCACAGATACGCAGTATTTT

v_call: TRBV29-1
j_call: TRBJ2-1
clone_size: -
d_call: -
cdr3_aa: CSAEGGQVYNEQFF
cdr3_nt: TGCAGCGCTGAGGGAGGACAGGTCTACAATGAGCAGTTCTTC

v_call: TRBV28
j_call: TRBJ1-5
clone_size: -
d_call: TRBD1
cdr3_aa: CASSLRYRGPFPPRNQPQHF
cdr3_nt: TGTGCCAGCAGTTTAAGGTACAGGGGGCCTTTCCCACCTCGTAATCAGCCCCAGCATTTT

v_call: TRBV6-5
j_call: TRBJ2-3
clone_size: -
d_call: TRBD2
cdr3_aa: CASSYSVGTSGTDTQYF
cdr3_nt: TGTGCCAGCAGTTACTCTGTCGGGACTAGCGGGACAGATACGCAGTATTTT

v_call: TRBV15
j_call: TRBJ2-1
clone_size: many
d_call: TRBD2
cdr3_aa: CATSSSDGPGWSGSSYNEQFF
cdr3_nt: TGTGCCACCAGCAGTTCGGATGGGCCAGGGTGGAGCGGGAGCTCCTACAATGAGCAGTTCTTC

v_call: TRBV18
j_call: TRBJ2-5
clone_size: -
d_call: -
cdr3_aa: CASSPGQQTQYF
cdr3_nt: TGTGCCAGCTCACCAGGTCAGCAAACCCAGTACTTC

v_call: TRBV20-1
j_call: TRBJ2-2
clone_size: many
d_call: TRBD1
cdr3_aa: CSAPGQGGNTGELFF
cdr3_nt: TGCAGTGCTCCTGGACAGGGGGGAAACACCGGGGAGCTGTTTTTT

v_call: TRBV20-1
j_call: TRBJ2-7
clone_size: -
d_call: -
cdr3_aa: CSVFSRPPYEQYF
cdr3_nt: TGCAGTGTCTTCTCTAGACCCCCCTACGAGCAGTACTTC

v_call: TRBV7-9
j_call: TRBJ1-1
clone_size: many
d_call: -
cdr3_aa: CASRLGLNTEAFF
cdr3_nt: TGTGCCAGCAGACTCGGCCTGAACACTGAAGCTTTCTTT

v_call: TRBV12-3/TRBV12-4
j_call: TRBJ2-2
clone_size: many
d_call: TRBD2
cdr3_aa: CASRRTSGNTGELFF
cdr3_nt: TGTGCCAGCAGAAGGACTAGCGGGAACACCGGGGAGCTGTTTTTT

v_call: TRBV20-1
j_call: TRBJ2-1
clone_size: many
d_call: -
cdr3_aa: CSARDPPESHEQFF
cdr3_nt: TGCAGTGCTAGAGATCCCCCAGAATCTCATGAGCAGTTCTTC

v_call: TRBV12-3/TRBV12-4
j_call: TRBJ1-4
clone_size: many
d_call: TRBD1
cdr3_aa: CASSLGDRGQSEKLFF
cdr3_nt: TGTGCCAGCAGTTTAGGGGACAGGGGGCAAAGTGAAAAACTGTTTTTT

v_call: TRBV14
j_call: TRBJ2-7
clone_size: many
d_call: -
cdr3_aa: CASSHNYEQYF
cdr3_nt: TGTGCCAGCAGCCACAACTACGAGCAGTACTTC

v_call: TRBV9
j_call: TRBJ2-2
clone_size: few
d_call: -
cdr3_aa: CASSAGLGAARSTGELFF
cdr3_nt: TGTGCCAGCAGTGCGGGACTGGGAGCAGCGCGTAGCACCGGGGAGCTGTTTTTT

v_call: TRBV29-1
j_call: TRBJ2-6
clone_size: -
d_call: TRBD1
cdr3_aa: CSAKTFGTASSGANVLTF
cdr3_nt: TGCAGCGCCAAGACCTTTGGGACAGCGAGCTCTGGGGCCAACGTCCTGACTTTC